The 20 T cell receptor beta chains below were found in one sample sequenced in a study of blood T cell repertoires in COVID-19. Clones were read by immunoSEQ multiplex PCR, and TCRdb kept only the in-frame ones, dropping some. This table has about 120,000 clones, roughly four fifths appearing once. Sequenced input: peripheral blood. These receptors all come from a human donor in a cohort sampled during active COVID-19.

This clone was observed a handful of times. The chain joins TRBV7-9 to TRBJ2-2, with 7 bases that match TRBD1. Germline lookup yields CDR1 SEHNR and CDR2 FQNEAQ (reference sequence). The CDR3 length is 15 residues. V was pared by 5 bases and J by 4 bases, with 7 bases of the junction left unmatched. The DNA of the CDR3 is TGTGCCAGCAGCCGACAGGGATTGGGCACCGGGGAGCTGTTTTTT. Protein: CASSRQGLGTGELFF.

CDR3 nucleotide sequence: TGTGCCAGCAGGATTGACAGGGGCGCCTATGGCTACACCTTC. Translation gives CASRIDRGAYGYTF. This chain joins TRBV6-5 and TRBJ1-2, with 8 positions matching TRBD1. This CDR3 has 14 amino acids. V was clipped by 6 bases and J by 4 bases; unmatched bases: 7. Looked up from germline, CDR1 is MNHEY and CDR2 is SVGAGI.

The gene calls are TRBV2 and TRBJ2-2, with D possibly TRBD1 on 6 matching bases. CDR3 size: 16 residues. Trimming took off 4 bases at V and 4 bases at J, with 16 bases between the two ends. CDR1 and CDR2 from the germline V gene are SNHLY and FYNNEI. CDR3 DNA sequence: TGTGCCAGCAGTGTAGTCCAGGGGTGGAGCACCGGGGAGCTGTTTTTT. It codes for CASSVVQGWSTGELFF.

The V call is TRBV5-4, the J call TRBJ2-3, with D perhaps TRBD2 (6 bases). The CDR3 is made up of 13 amino acids. The germline V and J ends were trimmed by 4 bases and 6 bases, with 12 bases remaining between them. Germline-derived CDR1 and CDR2 are SGHNT and YYREEE (reference sequence). Here the CDR3 DNA reads TGTGCCAGCAGCCCGGGCGGGGTGGATACGCAGTATTTT. Translated: CASSPGGVDTQYF. The entire variable domain, with the rest obtained from reference TRBV5-4 and TRBJ2-3, is as follows: ETGVTQSPTHLIKTRGQQVTLRCSSQSGHNTVSWYQQALGQGPQFIFQYYREEENGRGNFPPRFSGLQFPNYSSELNVNALELDDSALYLCASSPGGVDTQYFGPGTRLTVL.

The V call is TRBV5-1, the J call TRBJ1-1; D not certain. The CDR3 is made up of 15 amino acids. Germline V gene data show CDR1 as SGHRS and CDR2 as YFSETQ. V was shortened by 0 bases and J by 5 bases, with 14 bases between the two germline ends. CDR3 protein: CASSLEGTSGTEAFF. In DNA, the CDR3 is TGCGCCAGCAGCTTGGAAGGCACGTCCGGGACTGAAGCTTTCTTT.

This clone was counted a single time. The genes are TRBV13 and TRBJ2-7; perhaps TRBD1 as D (5 bases). Trimming shortened V by 5 bases and J by 5 bases, and 22 bases separated the two germline ends. CDR1 PRHDT and CDR2 FYEKMQ come from the germline V gene (reference sequence). The CDR3 totals 16 residues. The CDR3 nucleotides are TGTGCCAGCAGCCGAGATGTTGCAGGGATGGAACACGAGCAGTACTTC. This encodes CASSRDVAGMEHEQYF.

This clone has just a few counts. This sequence joins TRBV19 and TRBJ2-2; D is perhaps TRBD2 (5 bases). The V gene's germline CDR1 is LNHDA and CDR2 SQIVND (reference sequence). V lost 3 bases to trimming and J lost 0 bases, with 17 bases between them. CDR3 length equals 18 residues. DNA of the CDR3: TGTGCCAGTAGTATGCTTCCGGGGTACAGAACGAACACCGGGGAGCTGTTTTTT. Translating gives CASSMLPGYRTNTGELFF.

The rearrangement links TRBV11-2 to TRBJ2-6; D not certain. This CDR3 is built from 17 residues. CDR1 is SGHAT and CDR2 is FQNNGV in the germline V gene. The V and J ends lost 9 bases and 0 bases respectively, with 18 bases between them. The CDR3 DNA sequence: TGTGCCAGTATCCTTATGTACAGCACCTCTGGGGCCAACGTCCTGACTTTC. Translating gives CASILMYSTSGANVLTF.

The chain combines TRBV11-3 with TRBJ2-7; possibly TRBD1 for D (5 bases). V was shortened by 5 bases and J by 2 bases, with 10 bases between the two germline ends. The germline V gene encodes CDR1 SGHNT and CDR2 YENEEA. The CDR3 consists of 13 residues. The CDR3 sequence is CASSPGPTYEQYF. The CDR3 DNA follows: TGTGCCAGCAGCCCAGGGCCTACCTACGAGCAGTACTTC. The full variable domain, with the rest looked up from reference TRBV11-3 and TRBJ2-7, is EAGVVQSPRYKIIEKKQPVAFWCNPISGHNTLYWYLQNLGQGPELLIRYENEEAVDDSQLPKDRFSAERLKGVDSTLKIQPAELGDSAVYLCASSPGPTYEQYFGPGTRLTVT.

The chain carries TRBV28 and TRBJ1-1; TRBD1 is a possible D gene (6 bases). Germline V gene lookup returns CDR1 MDHEN and CDR2 SYDVKM. The V end was cut by 4 bases, the J end by 1 base, with 13 bases between. The CDR3 is made up of 15 amino acids. The CDR3 protein is CASSYYREKNTEAFF. Written as DNA, the CDR3 is TGTGCCAGCAGTTACTACAGGGAAAAGAACACTGAAGCTTTCTTT.

This chain uses TRBV27 with TRBJ2-7, with 7 bases lining up with TRBD1. Germline V CDR1 and CDR2: MNHEY, SMNVEV (reference sequence). Trimming removed 7 bases from V and 3 bases from J; junction bases left unmatched: 9. This CDR3 region has 14 residues. CDR3 sequence reads: CASKRVGTVYEQYF. The CDR3 DNA reads as TGTGCCAGCAAAAGAGTGGGGACAGTCTACGAGCAGTACTTC.

This clone was detected a few times. The chain couples TRBV5-1 to TRBJ2-2, with D unresolved. CDR1 is SGHRS, CDR2 YFSETQ, per germline. There are 13 residues in the CDR3. The V gene lost 2 bases and the J gene lost 1 base, with 3 bases spanning the gap. The CDR3 region has the DNA TGCGCCAGCAGCTTCATGAACACCGGGGAGCTGTTTTTT. Protein: CASSFMNTGELFF.

The chain uses TRBV5-8 and TRBJ1-4; 7 bases line up with TRBD1. V trimming: 4 bases; J trimming: 3 bases; junction bases outside the gene matches: 6. The CDR3 is made up of 15 amino acids. The germline V gene has CDR1 SGHTS and CDR2 YDEGEE. CDR3 loop: CASSRQGRPNEKLFF. The CDR3 DNA follows: TGTGCCAGCAGCCGACAGGGTCGGCCTAATGAAAAACTGTTTTTT.

This chain uses TRBV7-2 with TRBJ1-4; tentative D call: TRBD1 (6 bases). The CDR3 consists of 14 residues. Germline V gene lookup returns CDR1 SGHTA and CDR2 FQGNSA. Between the trimmed V and J ends, which lost 3 bases and 5 bases, there was a span of 10 bases. The CDR3 DNA reads as TGTGCCAGCAGCTTGGGTGGACAGAATGAAAAACTGTTTTTT. This codes for CASSLGGQNEKLFF. The entire variable domain, with the rest obtained from reference TRBV7-2 and TRBJ1-4, is as follows: GAGVSQSPSNKVTEKGKDVELRCDPISGHTALYWYRQSLGQGLEFLIYFQGNSAPDKSGLPSDRFSAERTGGSVSTLTIQRTQQEDSAVYLCASSLGGQNEKLFFGSGTQLSVL.

The chain uses TRBV29-1 and TRBJ2-2, with D possibly being TRBD2 (6 bases). Germline V lookup: CDR1 SQVTM, CDR2 ANQGSEA. V lost 3 bases, J lost 8 bases, and 13 bases lay in between. This CDR3 comprises 13 residues. The chain's CDR3 is CSVDGRHRGELFF. CDR3 nucleotide sequence: TGCAGCGTTGACGGGAGACACCGGGGGGAGCTGTTTTTT.

The chain joins TRBV6-5 to TRBJ2-7; 7 nucleotides match TRBD2. J lost 7 bases, V lost 0 bases, and 0 bases had no gene match. Germline values: CDR1 MNHEY, CDR2 SVGAGI. The CDR3 sequence is 12 residues long. The DNA of the CDR3 is TGTGCCAGCAGTTACTCGGGAGGGGAGCAGTACTTC. It translates to CASSYSGGEQYF.

The J gene is TRBJ1-5, the V gene TRBV6-6; TRBD1 matches 8 bases. V trimming: 5 bases; J trimming: 3 bases; junction bases outside the gene matches: 6. The CDR3 has 15 residues. Looked up from germline, CDR1 is MNHNY and CDR2 is SVGAGI (reference sequence). The CDR3 protein is CASSRGQEVNQPQHF. The CDR3 DNA reads TGTGCCAGCAGTAGGGGACAGGAAGTCAATCAGCCCCAGCATTTT.

CDR3 nucleotide sequence: TGTGCCAGCAGTCGACAGGGGTCGGGTGAAAAACTGTTTTTT. As protein: CASSRQGSGEKLFF. The chain recombines TRBV25-1 with TRBJ1-4, with 8 bases that match TRBD1. The V gene's germline CDR1 is MGHDK and CDR2 SYGVNS. The CDR3 runs to 14 residues. Unmatched junction bases numbered 6, after V lost 5 bases and J lost 7 bases.

V is TRBV5-1 and J is TRBJ1-1, with D possibly TRBD1 on 6 matching bases. The CDR3 contains 14 residues. The germline V and J ends were trimmed by 7 bases and 4 bases, with 17 bases remaining between them. Germline V CDR1 and CDR2: SGHRS, YFSETQ. The chain's CDR3 is CASSGGRFGTEAFF. In nucleotides, the CDR3 is TGCGCCAGCTCGGGGGGCAGGTTTGGCACTGAAGCTTTCTTT.

The J gene is TRBJ1-2, the V gene TRBV28, with 10 bases aligning to TRBD1. After removal of 6 bases from V and 3 bases from J, the junction contained 4 bases not matched to a gene. This CDR3 spans 14 amino acids. The germline gives CDR1 MDHEN, CDR2 SYDVKM. The CDR3 spells CASRMTGGHYGYTF. CDR3 bases: TGTGCCAGCAGAATGACAGGGGGCCACTATGGCTACACCTTC.